This T cell receptor beta chain was recovered during a study of cytomegalovirus exposure and HLA in healthy donors. V dropped 4 bases and J dropped 1 base, with 8 bases sitting between them. The CDR3 runs 13 residues. In germline, CDR1 is SGDLS, CDR2 YYNGEE. The method was immunoSEQ multiplex PCR; TCRdb's version includes in-frame clones alone and lacks a portion of them. The sample lists about 140,000 clones, 86% occurring once. Study results and limitations: Researchers counted 164 TCR beta chains as cytomegalovirus-associated.

Separate from the approximately 670-subject first cohort, the roughly 130-subject validation cohort was the one that the donors belonged to. On this clone: Its specificity is not known.

Source material: PBMCs. This clonotype originated in a man between 18 and 29 years old in good health and CMV-seronegative. The V gene is TRBV9, the J gene TRBJ2-5; tentatively, D is TRBD2 (5 bases). The CDR3 DNA sequence: TGTGCCAGCAGCTTACGGGGCCAAGAGACCCAGTACTTC. Protein: CASSLRGQETQYF.